This T cell receptor (beta chain) was captured by sequencing in a study of cytomegalovirus exposure and HLA in healthy donors. With respect to this clone: Antigen: not known.

The CDR3 covers 15 residues. J lost 3 bases, V lost 6 bases, and 7 bases had no gene match. Per the germline V gene, CDR1 is SNHLY and CDR2 is FYNNEI. Use of 60 Vbeta and 13 Jbeta primers characterized the PCR. Some clones are missing from TCRdb's copy, which holds only in-frame ones; the method was immunoSEQ multiplex PCR. This table has 150,000 to 200,000 clones, over 75% appearing once. Though nominally healthy at sampling, donors likely had unrecorded immune exposures. Broader study findings: Later on, an analysis tied 18,000 or so TCR beta sequences to HLA alleles at 0.05 false discovery rate. The productive fraction for most TCR beta V segments was about 90% or about 30% in an earlier analysis. In a later analysis, compared with equally common non-associated chains, HLA-associated beta chains were more expanded.

Input material: PBMCs. The chain links TRBV2 to TRBJ2-1, with 8 bases identical to TRBD1. The sequence was collected from a man between 18 and 29 years old in good health and CMV-seropositive. Written as DNA, the CDR3 is TGTGCCAGCAGGGCCGGGACAGGATACTACAATGAGCAGTTCTTC. It translates to CASRAGTGYYNEQFF.